Listed below are T cell receptor beta chains from one sample, sequenced in a study of blood T cell repertoires in COVID-19. Profiled with immunoSEQ multiplex PCR; TCRdb holds only in-frame clones, not every one. The sample has around 57,000 clones, about 90% seen once; the top ten hold around 8.3%. Sequenced sample: peripheral blood. The receptors come from a human donor with active COVID-19. The donor label of this sample is uncertain. The CDR3 runs from the conserved cysteine through the conserved F or W. A D gene is named only where the DNA matches it firmly. A clone size is listed for some rows: how often the clone was seen (once, few, many), or a class if it is expanded.

J,V,size,D,CDR3,DNA
TRBJ2-2,TRBV5-8,NA,TRBD2,CASSYGTSDTGELFF,TGTGCCAGCAGCTACGGGACTAGCGACACCGGGGAGCTGTTTTTT
TRBJ2-2,TRBV7-8,NA,NA,CASSLGRDSLHGELFF,TGTGCCAGCAGCTTAGGCCGGGACTCCCTACACGGGGAGCTGTTTTTT
TRBJ2-1,TRBV5-1,NA,NA,CASSLDGSSYNEQFF,TGCGCCAGCAGCTTGGATGGGAGCTCCTACAATGAGCAGTTCTTC
TRBJ1-1,TRBV29-1,NA,NA,CSVVRAANTEAFF,TGCAGCGTTGTGAGGGCAGCGAACACTGAAGCTTTCTTT
TRBJ1-6,TRBV19,NA,TRBD1,CASSPGTDNSPLHF,TGTGCCAGTAGTCCCGGGACAGATAATTCACCCCTCCACTTT
TRBJ2-5,TRBV5-4,NA,TRBD1,CASSEGTVQGGETQYF,TGTGCCAGCAGCGAAGGGACAGTCCAGGGCGGCGAGACCCAGTACTTC
TRBJ2-1,TRBV7-9,NA,TRBD2,CASRFSGTSGNNEQFF,TGTGCCAGCAGATTTTCCGGGACTAGCGGTAACAATGAGCAGTTCTTC
TRBJ2-3,TRBV5-1,NA,TRBD1,CASSSYRQGAGTDTQYF,TGCGCCAGCAGCTCCTATCGACAGGGGGCAGGCACAGATACGCAGTATTTT
TRBJ2-5,TRBV7-9,once,NA,CASSSTGTGTQYF,TGTGCCAGCAGCTCGACAGGGACTGGGACCCAGTACTTC
TRBJ2-7,TRBV9,once,NA,CASSELLAYYEQYF,TGTGCCAGCAGCGAATTACTAGCTTACTACGAGCAGTACTTC
TRBJ2-5,TRBV7-2,NA,TRBD2,CASSFTSGGGTQYF,TGTGCCAGCAGCTTTACTAGCGGGGGGGGGACCCAGTACTTC
TRBJ1-1,TRBV4-1,few,NA,CASSQRAAPPADTEAFF,TGCGCCAGCAGCCAACGAGCGGCACCCCCTGCGGACACTGAAGCTTTCTTT
TRBJ1-4,TRBV5-1,NA,TRBD1,CASSFRTGTNEKLFF,TGCGCCAGCAGCTTTCGGACAGGAACTAATGAAAAACTGTTTTTT
TRBJ2-3,TRBV5-6,NA,TRBD1,CASSPPGQGSNTQYF,TGTGCCAGCAGCCCTCCGGGACAGGGGTCAAATACGCAGTATTTT
TRBJ2-1,TRBV2,NA,TRBD2,CASTAGGGQGEQFF,TGTGCCAGCACAGCGGGAGGGGGTCAGGGTGAGCAGTTCTTC
TRBJ2-7,TRBV7-2,NA,TRBD2,CASSLGTSGPFYEQYF,TGTGCCAGCAGTCTAGGAACTAGCGGCCCTTTCTACGAGCAGTACTTC
TRBJ2-5,TRBV7-9,NA,TRBD2,CASSLGGGRETQYF,TGTGCCAGCAGCTTAGGGGGGGGTCGAGAGACCCAGTACTTC
TRBJ2-7,TRBV11-3,NA,TRBD2,CASSYLAGGGPIFYEQYF,TGTGCCAGCAGCTATCTAGCGGGAGGGGGACCCATCTTCTACGAGCAGTACTTC
TRBJ1-5,TRBV5-6,NA,NA,CASSFKPQHF,TGTGCCAGCAGCTTCAAGCCCCAGCATTTT
TRBJ2-7,TRBV5-8,NA,TRBD2,CASSSREGAYEQYF,TGTGCCAGCAGCTCACGGGAGGGGGCCTACGAGCAGTACTTC
TRBJ2-7,TRBV27,few,NA,CASSLRRGPSYEQYF,TGTGCCAGCAGTTTAAGGAGGGGGCCCTCCTACGAGCAGTACTTC
TRBJ2-5,TRBV28,NA,NA,CASQQGGTQYF,TGTGCCAGCCAACAAGGAGGGACCCAGTACTTC
TRBJ1-1,TRBV5-1,NA,TRBD1,CASSPGQGAASGNTEAFF,TGCGCCAGCAGCCCTGGACAGGGGGCAGCGAGCGGGAACACTGAAGCTTTCTTT
TRBJ1-5,TRBV27,NA,NA,CASAYTRDQPQHF,TGTGCCAGCGCCTATACACGGGATCAGCCCCAGCATTTT
TRBJ2-3,TRBV19,NA,NA,CASSKTSTFSDTQYF,TGTGCCAGTAGTAAAACTAGTACATTTTCCGATACGCAGTATTTT
TRBJ2-7,TRBV7-9,NA,TRBD1,CASSSGTGGSYEQYF,TGTGCCAGCAGTTCCGGGACAGGGGGCTCCTACGAGCAGTACTTC
TRBJ1-2,TRBV6-2/TRBV6-3,NA,NA,CASSYAVAGLPYGYTF,TGTGCCAGCAGTTACGCGGTAGCAGGACTCCCCTATGGCTACACCTTC
TRBJ2-1,TRBV27,NA,NA,CASSLGPGEQFF,TGTGCCAGCAGTTTGGGTCCGGGTGAGCAGTTCTTC
TRBJ2-5,TRBV4-1,NA,NA,CASSQGSHPKETQYF,TGCGCCAGCAGCCAAGGGAGTCACCCCAAAGAGACCCAGTACTTC
TRBJ2-2,TRBV2,NA,NA,CASRPAGGTGELFF,TGTGCCAGCAGGCCCGCGGGCGGGACCGGGGAGCTGTTTTTT
TRBJ2-7,TRBV21-1,NA,NA,CASSVQREQYF,TGTGCCAGCAGCGTTCAGCGCGAGCAGTACTTC
TRBJ1-1,TRBV7-9,NA,NA,CASSPNSREAFF,TGTGCCAGCAGCCCAAATAGCCGGGAAGCTTTCTTT
TRBJ1-1,TRBV5-4,few,TRBD1,CASSLTQGGGTEAFF,TGTGCCAGCAGCTTGACACAGGGGGGCGGCACTGAAGCTTTCTTT
TRBJ2-6,TRBV7-9,NA,TRBD2,CASGGGSGANVLTF,TGTGCCAGCGGGGGAGGGTCTGGGGCCAACGTCCTGACTTTC
TRBJ2-1,TRBV7-9,NA,NA,CASSFVSGVKREQFF,TGTGCCAGCAGCTTCGTCTCGGGAGTTAAGCGTGAGCAGTTCTTC
TRBJ2-1,TRBV6-4,NA,TRBD2,CASSVAGGSYNEQFF,TGTGCCAGCAGTGTGGCGGGGGGCTCCTACAATGAGCAGTTCTTC
TRBJ2-1,TRBV11-2,NA,NA,CASSYSNPGNNEQFF,TGTGCCAGCAGCTACTCCAATCCGGGGAACAATGAGCAGTTCTTC
TRBJ2-2,TRBV3-1/TRBV3-2,NA,TRBD2,CASSRPGTSRTNTGELFF,TGTGCCAGCAGCCGTCCCGGGACTAGTAGAACGAACACCGGGGAGCTGTTTTTT
TRBJ1-4,TRBV3-1/TRBV3-2,NA,TRBD1,CASSQGDRPNEKLFF,TGTGCCAGCAGCCAAGGGGACAGGCCTAATGAAAAACTGTTTTTT
TRBJ1-1,TRBV18,NA,TRBD1,CASSPPTGKDRGGGTEAFF,TGTGCCAGCTCACCCCCCACCGGAAAGGACAGGGGGGGAGGCACTGAAGCTTTCTTT
TRBJ1-1,TRBV7-9,NA,TRBD1,CASSRDRAMNTEAFF,TGTGCCAGCAGCCGGGACAGGGCAATGAACACTGAAGCTTTCTTT
TRBJ1-3,TRBV6-5,NA,NA,CASSSQGNTIYF,TGTGCCAGCAGTTCCCAGGGAAACACCATATATTTT